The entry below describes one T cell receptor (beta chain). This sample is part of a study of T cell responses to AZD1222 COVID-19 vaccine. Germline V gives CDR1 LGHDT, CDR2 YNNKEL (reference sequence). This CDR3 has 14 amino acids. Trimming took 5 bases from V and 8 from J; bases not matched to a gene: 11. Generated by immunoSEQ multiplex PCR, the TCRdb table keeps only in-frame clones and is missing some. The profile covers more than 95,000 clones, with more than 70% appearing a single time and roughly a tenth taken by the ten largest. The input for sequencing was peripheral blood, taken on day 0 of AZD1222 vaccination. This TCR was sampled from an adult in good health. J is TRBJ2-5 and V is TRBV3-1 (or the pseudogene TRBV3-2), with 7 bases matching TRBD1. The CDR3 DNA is TGTGCCAGCAGCAGGTCGGGACAGTCCTTTACCCAGTACTTC. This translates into CASSRSGQSFTQYF.